These 15 T cell receptor beta chains were all obtained from the same sample, sequenced in a study of blood T cell repertoires in COVID-19. Method: immunoSEQ multiplex PCR; TCRdb's copy keeps in-frame clones and lacks some. Of about 250,000 clones listed, just under 90% are singletons. Sequences were obtained from PBMCs or T cells enriched from blood (not recorded which). The receptors originated from a woman in her thirties with acute COVID-19.

V is TRBV11-2 and J is TRBJ1-5; D not certain. The germline V gene encodes CDR1 SGHAT and CDR2 FQNNGV. The CDR3 is made up of 16 amino acids. The V end was cut by 4 bases, the J end by 0 bases, with 13 bases between. The CDR3 here is CASSSGREVSNQPQHF. CDR3 coding DNA: TGTGCCAGCAGCTCGGGGAGGGAAGTTAGCAATCAGCCCCAGCATTTT.

V usage is TRBV12-5 and J usage is TRBJ1-1; unclear D gene. CDR3 length: 15 residues. Germline loops: CDR1 LGHNT, CDR2 FRNRAP. The ends were cut back, 7 bases at V and 1 base at J, with 16 bases in the middle. The CDR3 DNA follows: TGTGCTAGTGCCGATGACACCCTACGGAACACTGAAGCTTTCTTT. Encoded protein: CASADDTLRNTEAFF.

The chain uses TRBV9 and TRBJ2-7; perhaps TRBD2 as D (5 bases). CDR3 length: 15 residues. The V end was cut by 4 bases, the J end by 2 bases, with 16 bases between. Germline V lookup: CDR1 SGDLS, CDR2 YYNGEE. The CDR3 bases are TGTGCCAGCAGCCAAACACCGACGGGAACCTACGAGCAGTACTTC. Protein sequence: CASSQTPTGTYEQYF.

The V and J genes are TRBV7-9 and TRBJ2-1; D perhaps matches TRBD2 (6 bases). V was pared by 4 bases and J by 8 bases, with 18 bases between. Germline V gene data show CDR1 as SEHNR and CDR2 as FQNEAQ (reference sequence). The CDR3 is 15 residues long. In DNA form, the CDR3 reads TGTGCCAGCAGCTCCAGTGGGACTTGGAGATATGAGCAGTTCTTC. Its protein product is CASSSSGTWRYEQFF.

The chain combines TRBV27 with TRBJ2-5; maybe TRBD2 (6 bases). CDR1 and CDR2 from the germline V gene are MNHEY and SMNVEV (reference sequence). The CDR3 runs 14 residues. Trimming took off 3 bases at V and 2 bases at J, with 10 bases between the two ends. The CDR3 here is CASSLLAAQETQYF. The CDR3 DNA sequence: TGTGCCAGCAGTTTGTTAGCGGCACAAGAGACCCAGTACTTC.

The rearrangement uses TRBV4-2 and TRBJ1-1, with 11 nucleotides matching TRBD1. Per the germline V gene, CDR1 is LGHNA and CDR2 is YNFKEQ. The trim removed 0 bases at V and 11 bases at J, leaving 5 bases unmatched. This CDR3 is built from 14 residues. The CDR3 DNA sequence: TGTGCCAGCAGCCAAGATGGGGGGACAGGGGGTGCTTTCTTT. The encoded protein is CASSQDGGTGGAFF.

The chain links TRBV25-1 to TRBJ1-4; perhaps TRBD1 as D (5 bases). Trimming shortened V by 1 base and J by 8 bases, and 20 bases separated the two germline ends. CDR3 length equals 17 residues. The germline gives CDR1 MGHDK, CDR2 SYGVNS. CDR3 bases: TGTGCCAGCAGTGAATTAAGGTTCCAGGGCCTTGGGGAAAAACTGTTTTTT. The encoded protein is CASSELRFQGLGEKLFF.

The CDR3 DNA is TGTGCCAGCAGTTACTCCCTGGGGGACTATCGCACAGATACGCAGTATTTT. Protein: CASSYSLGDYRTDTQYF. The chain links TRBV6-2 or TRBV6-3 to TRBJ2-3; 7 nucleotides align to TRBD2. The length of the CDR3 is 17 residues. With 0 bases clipped from V and 1 base from J, the junction kept 7 bases outside the gene matches. The germline V gene has CDR1 MNHEY and CDR2 SVGEGT.

V is TRBV19 and J is TRBJ1-1; the D is unclear. CDR1 LNHDA and CDR2 SQIVND come from the germline V gene (reference sequence). The CDR3 is 14 residues long. Trimming removed 7 bases at V and 4 bases at J, with 16 bases between. CDR3: CASNEGGMATEAFF. The CDR3 bases are TGTGCCAGTAATGAGGGAGGAATGGCCACTGAAGCTTTCTTT.

This rearrangement joins TRBV9 to TRBJ2-1; 7 nucleotides agree with TRBD2. Germline-derived CDR1 and CDR2 are SGDLS and YYNGEE. The CDR3 length is 15 residues. V lost 0 bases to trimming and J lost 4 bases; unmatched junction nucleotides: 4. CDR3: CASSVEGGGYNEQFF. In DNA, the CDR3 is TGTGCCAGCAGCGTAGAAGGCGGGGGTTACAATGAGCAGTTCTTC.

The V gene is TRBV3-1 (or the pseudogene TRBV3-2), the J gene TRBJ1-5; TRBD1 is a possible D gene (5 bases). Germline V gives CDR1 LGHDT, CDR2 YNNKEL (reference sequence). The CDR3 loop spans 14 amino acids. V was pared by 6 bases and J by 6 bases, with 15 bases between. CDR3 protein: CASSQPGLFQPQHF. The CDR3 DNA sequence: TGTGCCAGCAGTCAACCGGGACTTTTTCAGCCCCAGCATTTT.

V usage is TRBV28 and J usage is TRBJ2-7; 12 nucleotides match TRBD1. This CDR3 region has 13 residues. The V gene end was trimmed by 10 bases and the J gene end by 5 bases; junction bases not matched to a gene: 6. From germline, CDR1 is MDHEN and CDR2 SYDVKM. The CDR3 protein is CAIGTGGKNEQYF. The CDR3 coding sequence is TGTGCCATCGGGACAGGGGGCAAAAACGAGCAGTACTTC.

The chain uses TRBV30 and TRBJ2-2; 11 nucleotides line up with TRBD1. Germline CDR1 reads GTSNPN; CDR2 reads SVGIG (reference sequence). The CDR3 is 13 residues long. J gave up 7 bases and V 8 bases, and 6 bases lay outside the gene matches. The CDR3 protein is CARRTGGFGELFF. As DNA, the CDR3 is TGTGCCCGACGGACAGGGGGCTTCGGGGAGCTGTTTTTT.

The chain combines TRBV5-6 with TRBJ1-3, with 7 bases identical to TRBD1. This CDR3 region has 19 residues. Germline CDR1 reads SGHDT; CDR2 reads YYEEEE. The J segment lost 4 bases and the V segment lost 2 bases, leaving 18 bases of the junction unmatched. CDR3 in DNA: TGTGCCAGCAGCTTAAATTTGGAGACAGGGAGGAATTACGGAAACACCATATATTTT. Amino acid sequence: CASSLNLETGRNYGNTIYF.

The rearrangement links TRBV30 to TRBJ2-3, with a tentative D call TRBD1 (6 bases). V lost 1 base and J 2 bases, leaving 10 bases between the germline ends. Germline CDR1 reads GTSNPN; CDR2 reads SVGIG (reference sequence). The length of the CDR3 is 14 residues. CDR3 in amino acids: CAWSGDRYTDTQYF. CDR3 nucleotide sequence: TGTGCCTGGAGTGGTGACAGGTACACAGATACGCAGTATTTT.